This T cell receptor beta chain was profiled in a study of shared clonotypes between healthy human individuals. Turning to the study itself: The cohort comprised a couple of women and a few men. Their ages spanned 18 to 49 years. Study conclusions and caveats: The study found roughly 5% of naive CD4 clonotypes shared across a few donors. Donor clonotype sharing was expected to depend on sequencing depth.

The V end was cut by 1 base, the J end by 1 base, with 8 bases between. Germline lookup yields CDR1 KGHSH and CDR2 LQKENI. The CDR3 totals 15 residues. Data came from immunoSEQ multiplex PCR; TCRdb stores just in-frame clones and leaves some out. The sample lists over a million clones; over 95% were seen once. The study drew all its donors from Caucasian adults living in Nashville, Tennessee. Note on this clone: The antigen is unknown.

The sample consisted of naive CD4+ T cells sorted from blood. Subset here: CD45RA+ positively selected. This TCR was recovered from a man between 25 and 39 years old in good health. The rearrangement links TRBV18 to TRBJ2-1; D might be TRBD1 (5 bases). For the CDR3, the DNA is TGTGCCAGCTCACCACTAGACAGTTCCTACAATGAGCAGTTCTTC. It encodes CASSPLDSSYNEQFF.